A single sample is the source of the 14 T cell receptor beta chains below, sequenced in a study of T cells in localized non-small cell lung cancer. Assay: immunoSEQ multiplex PCR; the TCRdb copy retains only in-frame clones and omits some. The profile shows 20,000 to 25,000 clones, approximately 90% of them singletons. The material sequenced was peripheral blood, taken before any cancer treatment. The receptor source for this set is a woman aged 40-69 years with stage I lung adenocarcinoma.

The chain links TRBV5-8 to TRBJ2-3, with a weak D call TRBD2 (6 bases). CDR1 is SGHTS, CDR2 YDEGEE, per germline. This CDR3 is 12 amino acids long. V dropped 7 bases and J dropped 6 bases, with 12 bases sitting between them. This chain's CDR3 is CASREAGDTQYF. CDR3 in DNA: TGTGCCAGCCGGGAAGCGGGTGATACGCAGTATTTT.

The chain links TRBV27 to TRBJ2-7; 8 nucleotides agree with TRBD1. V lost 7 bases, J lost 4 bases, and 12 bases stayed unmatched. The CDR3 has 15 residues. Germline V CDR1 and CDR2: MNHEY, SMNVEV (reference sequence). The CDR3 loop reads CASTSHRDRRYEQYF. In DNA form, the CDR3 reads TGTGCCAGCACCTCACACCGGGACAGGAGGTACGAGCAGTACTTC.

The chain recombines TRBV6-5 with TRBJ2-3; TRBD2 aligns across 10 bases. The CDR3 runs 16 residues. Trimming at V came to 0 bases and at J to 6 bases, leaving 6 bases not matched to a gene. Germline V gene sequence: CDR1 MNHEY, CDR2 SVGAGI. This CDR3 is CASSYSAGGGGDTQYF. The CDR3, as DNA: TGTGCCAGCAGTTACTCAGCGGGAGGGGGAGGGGATACGCAGTATTTT.

This chain links TRBV28 with TRBJ2-7; TRBD1 aligns across 7 bases. J lost 4 bases, V lost 5 bases, and 8 bases had no gene match. The CDR3 has 14 residues. Germline V lookup: CDR1 MDHEN, CDR2 SYDVKM. CDR3 in amino acids: CASSLDREGYEQYF. The CDR3 DNA reads as TGTGCCAGCAGTCTTGACAGGGAAGGGTACGAGCAGTACTTC.

The genes are TRBV13 and TRBJ2-2, with unresolved D. CDR3 length: 16 amino acids. V gave up 5 bases and J gave up 5 bases, with 18 bases separating them. Germline V gene data show CDR1 as PRHDT and CDR2 as FYEKMQ (reference sequence). The CDR3 loop reads CASSLSSSGWTGELFF. The DNA for the CDR3 is TGTGCCAGCAGCCTTTCGAGTAGTGGTTGGACCGGGGAGCTGTTTTTT. Full variable domain (outside the CDR3, taken from reference TRBV13 and TRBJ2-2): AAGVIQSPRHLIKEKRETATLKCYPIPRHDTVYWYQQGPGQDPQFLISFYEKMQSDKGSIPDRFSAQQFSDYHSELNMSSLELGDSALYFCASSLSSSGWTGELFFGEGSRLTVL.

The rearrangement joins TRBV4-1 to TRBJ2-3; 11 bases align to TRBD1. This CDR3 is built from 16 residues. Trimming took 1 base from V and 1 from J; bases not matched to a gene: 1. The germline CDR1 and CDR2 sequences are MGHRA and YSYEKL. CDR3 sequence reads: CASSQGTGGGTDTQYF. The CDR3 nucleotides read TGCGCCAGCAGCCAAGGGACAGGGGGCGGCACAGATACGCAGTATTTT.

The V and J genes are TRBV7-8 and TRBJ1-5; D may be TRBD1 (5 bases). Germline V lookup: CDR1 SGHVS, CDR2 FQNEAQ. The CDR3 covers 16 residues. V was cut by 5 bases and J by 1 base, with 15 bases left in between. The CDR3 DNA follows: TGTGCCAGCAGCCCCCAGGGTCGGGTGAGCAATCAGCCCCAGCATTTT. It yields the protein CASSPQGRVSNQPQHF.

The rearrangement uses TRBV2 and TRBJ2-7; no firm D call. With 8 bases removed from V and 3 bases from J, the gap between germline ends came to 14 bases. The CDR3 is made up of 13 amino acids. Germline loops: CDR1 SNHLY, CDR2 FYNNEI. The CDR3 coding sequence is TGTGCCAGCCTTTTTCGGCCCCTCTACGAGCAGTACTTC. Translation gives CASLFRPLYEQYF.

CDR3 sequence reads: CASSLRVWVGMGSNQPQHF. The CDR3 nucleotides are TGTGCCAGCAGCTTAAGAGTCTGGGTAGGGATGGGGAGCAATCAGCCCCAGCATTTT. The J gene is TRBJ1-5, the V gene TRBV7-8; no clear D gene. CDR1 SGHVS and CDR2 FQNEAQ come from the germline V gene. Trimming cost V 2 bases and J 1 base, with 21 bases left between them. CDR3 length equals 19 residues. The full variable domain, its missing parts supplied by reference TRBV7-8 and TRBJ1-5, is GAGVSQSPRYKVAKRGQDVALRCDPISGHVSLFWYQQALGQGPEFLTYFQNEAQLDKSGLPSDRFFAERPEGSVSTLKIQRTQQEDSAVYLCASSLRVWVGMGSNQPQHFGDGTRLSIL.

This clone has just a few counts. As DNA, the CDR3 is TGTGCCAGCAGGGGGAGATGGCGCTCTGGAAACACCATATATTTT. Translation: CASRGRWRSGNTIYF. This chain uses TRBV6-1 with TRBJ1-3; D not resolved. Germline-derived CDR1 and CDR2 are MNHNS and SASEGT. Between the trimmed V and J ends, which lost 6 bases and 0 bases, there was a span of 12 bases. The CDR3 totals 15 residues.

This chain uses TRBV4-1 with TRBJ2-1; a weak D match, TRBD2 (6 bases). The germline V gene has CDR1 MGHRA and CDR2 YSYEKL. The CDR3 has 14 residues. The germline V and J ends were trimmed by 4 bases and 5 bases, with 12 bases remaining between them. In nucleotides, the CDR3 is TGCGCCAGCAGCCCGTGGGGGGAAAACAATGAGCAGTTCTTC. This gives the protein CASSPWGENNEQFF.

This chain connects TRBV4-1 to TRBJ2-1; a weak D match, TRBD2 (6 bases). V was pared by 1 base and J by 10 bases, with 14 bases between. CDR3 length equals 14 residues. CDR1 is MGHRA, CDR2 YSYEKL, per germline. CDR3 DNA sequence: TGCGCCAGCAGCCAAGGTACTAGCCGGGGCGAGCAGTTCTTC. Its protein is CASSQGTSRGEQFF.

The CDR3 is CASSYFRAETQYF. The CDR3 coding sequence is TGTGCCAGCAGTTACTTCCGGGCGGAGACCCAGTACTTC. The chain joins TRBV6-6 to TRBJ2-5; D uncertain. Germline V gives CDR1 MNHNY, CDR2 SVGAGI (reference sequence). The CDR3 totals 13 residues. V lost 1 base and J 5 bases, leaving 8 bases between the germline ends.

The chain carries TRBV28 and TRBJ1-4; a possible D gene is TRBD1 (5 bases). Trimming removed 4 bases at V and 4 bases at J, with 10 bases between. In germline, CDR1 is MDHEN, CDR2 SYDVKM. The length of the CDR3 is 14 residues. CDR3 sequence (DNA): TGTGCCAGCAGTTCCCAGGGACTTAATGAAAAACTGTTTTTT. Its protein product is CASSSQGLNEKLFF.